This section outlines one TCR beta chain sequence together with its context. This record comes from a study of blood T cell repertoires in COVID-19. This CDR3 spans 15 amino acids. The ends lost 6 bases at V and 3 bases at J; junction bases unmatched: 7. Germline V CDR1 and CDR2: WSHSY, SAAADI. Profiled with immunoSEQ multiplex PCR; TCRdb holds only in-frame clones, not every one. The table shows approximately 76,000 clones, with more than 75% occurring only once. The sequenced sample was peripheral blood. The chain couples TRBV10-2 to TRBJ2-1, with 8 positions matching TRBD2. The TCR was taken from a woman aged 60-70 years with acute or convalescent COVID-19. The CDR3 protein is CASRDTGGDYNEQFF. Here the CDR3 DNA reads TGCGCCAGCAGGGATACGGGGGGGGACTACAATGAGCAGTTCTTC.